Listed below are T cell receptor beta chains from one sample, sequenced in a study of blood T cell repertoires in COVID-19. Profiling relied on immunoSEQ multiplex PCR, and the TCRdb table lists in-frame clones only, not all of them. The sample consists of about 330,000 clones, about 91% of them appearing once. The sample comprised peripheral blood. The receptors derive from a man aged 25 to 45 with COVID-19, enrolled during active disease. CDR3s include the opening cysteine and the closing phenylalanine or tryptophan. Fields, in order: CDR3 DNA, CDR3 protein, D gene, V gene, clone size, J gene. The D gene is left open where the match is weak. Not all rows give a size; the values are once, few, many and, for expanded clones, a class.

CDR3nt: TGTGCCAGCAGCGCAGCGGGAGTAGCACACAATGAGCAGTTCTTC; CDR3aa: CASSAAGVAHNEQFF; d_gene: TRBD2; v_gene: TRBV5-8; abundance: -; j_gene: TRBJ2-1
CDR3nt: TGCGCCAGCAGCTTGGCTCCGGGGATGAACACTGAAGCTTTCTTT; CDR3aa: CASSLAPGMNTEAFF; d_gene: -; v_gene: TRBV5-1; abundance: -; j_gene: TRBJ1-1
CDR3nt: TGTGCCAGCAGCTGGGTGACCGGGTCACCCCTCCACTTT; CDR3aa: CASSWVTGSPLHF; d_gene: -; v_gene: TRBV6-4; abundance: once; j_gene: TRBJ1-6
CDR3nt: TGTGCCAGCAGCCCGGCGGGCTACGAGCAGTACTTC; CDR3aa: CASSPAGYEQYF; d_gene: -; v_gene: TRBV12-3/TRBV12-4; abundance: -; j_gene: TRBJ2-7
CDR3nt: TGTGCCAGCTCACCTTCGGGGGCAACTAATGAAAAACTGTTTTTT; CDR3aa: CASSPSGATNEKLFF; d_gene: -; v_gene: TRBV18; abundance: -; j_gene: TRBJ1-4
CDR3nt: TGTGCCATCCGGACAGGGGTGGACGGTGAGCAGTTCTTC; CDR3aa: CAIRTGVDGEQFF; d_gene: TRBD1; v_gene: TRBV19; abundance: -; j_gene: TRBJ2-1
CDR3nt: TGTGCCAGCAGCTTTGGGGCTGGGGAGACCCAGTACTTC; CDR3aa: CASSFGAGETQYF; d_gene: -; v_gene: TRBV5-5; abundance: -; j_gene: TRBJ2-5
CDR3nt: TGTGCCAGCATGAAGGGACTCCTCTCTGGAAACACCATATATTTT; CDR3aa: CASMKGLLSGNTIYF; d_gene: -; v_gene: TRBV6-5; abundance: -; j_gene: TRBJ1-3
CDR3nt: TGCGCCAGCAGCTTGACAGGGGCCATGAACACTGAAGCTTTCTTT; CDR3aa: CASSLTGAMNTEAFF; d_gene: TRBD1; v_gene: TRBV5-1; abundance: -; j_gene: TRBJ1-1
CDR3nt: TGTGCCAGTAGTATAGTCGCCGGGTATGGCTACACCTTC; CDR3aa: CASSIVAGYGYTF; d_gene: -; v_gene: TRBV19; abundance: -; j_gene: TRBJ1-2
CDR3nt: TGTGCCAGCAGCCTAGTGTATCGTGGCGGACAGCGGAACTATGGCTACACCTTC; CDR3aa: CASSLVYRGGQRNYGYTF; d_gene: -; v_gene: TRBV7-2; abundance: -; j_gene: TRBJ1-2
CDR3nt: TGTGCCAGCAGCCCACCGGGGACCGGGGAGCTGTTTTTT; CDR3aa: CASSPPGTGELFF; d_gene: -; v_gene: TRBV7-3; abundance: -; j_gene: TRBJ2-2
CDR3nt: TGTGCCAGCAGTGAAGAAAAAAGGTACGCCGGCGGGACCCAGTACTTC; CDR3aa: CASSEEKRYAGGTQYF; d_gene: -; v_gene: TRBV2; abundance: few; j_gene: TRBJ2-5
CDR3nt: TGTGCCAGCAGCTTGACTAGCGGGGGGGCCGATGAGCAGTTCTTC; CDR3aa: CASSLTSGGADEQFF; d_gene: TRBD2; v_gene: TRBV5-4; abundance: -; j_gene: TRBJ2-1
CDR3nt: TGTGCCAGCAGCCCCCAAAGAGCTTCTGGCACAGATACGCAGTATTTT; CDR3aa: CASSPQRASGTDTQYF; d_gene: -; v_gene: TRBV9; abundance: -; j_gene: TRBJ2-3
CDR3nt: TGTGCCAGCAGCTCCGGGACTAGCGGATCCCCCTCCTACAATGAGCAGTTCTTC; CDR3aa: CASSSGTSGSPSYNEQFF; d_gene: TRBD2; v_gene: TRBV7-2; abundance: -; j_gene: TRBJ2-1
CDR3nt: TGTGCCAGCAGCTTATTGGTAGCCCCTAACTATGGCTACACCTTC; CDR3aa: CASSLLVAPNYGYTF; d_gene: -; v_gene: TRBV7-9; abundance: -; j_gene: TRBJ1-2
CDR3nt: TGCGCCAGCAGCCTAGCGGGGGGGAGCAGCGAGCAGTACTTC; CDR3aa: CASSLAGGSSEQYF; d_gene: TRBD2; v_gene: TRBV4-1; abundance: -; j_gene: TRBJ2-7
CDR3nt: TGTGCCAGCTCACCACCGGCGGGGGTTGGAGAGACCCAGTACTTC; CDR3aa: CASSPPAGVGETQYF; d_gene: TRBD2; v_gene: TRBV18; abundance: -; j_gene: TRBJ2-5